These T cell receptor beta chains were read from a single sample in a study of blood T cell repertoires in COVID-19. Assay used: immunoSEQ multiplex PCR; TCRdb lists only in-frame clones, some missing. The table lists 490,000 or so clones, over 75% of them singletons. Sequencing was done on a sample of PBMCs or T cells enriched from blood (not recorded which). These receptors originate from a woman aged 35 to 49 who had recovered from COVID-19. Each CDR3 is given without its conserved first and last residue.

TRBV4-1,ASRGLAGARVEQY
TRBV27,ASSLSAGNSYNEQF
TRBV12-5,ASGLAAAAEQY
TRBV6-1,ASSEGTRPDQPQH
TRBV5-4,ASSGSANYGYT
TRBV7-9,ASSLSEPAGGADTQY
TRBV20-1,SFQFDYGYT
TRBV27,ASSKPDRVETYEQY
TRBV5-1,ASSLAVGQGDGYT
TRBV27,ASSLSPSYNEQF
TRBV18,ASSGYGGLPYNSPLH
TRBV4-3,ASSQVPLGSPTGELF
TRBV18,ASSPWTESLNGYT
TRBV18,ASSPRQDRGGQPQH
TRBV4-1,ASSQGTEGPDTQY
TRBV3-1/TRBV3-2,ASSQDCQVYEQY
TRBV19,ASSIGGGKGYT
TRBV7-2,ASSQGPESTEAF
TRBV20-1,SASLGTSRNEQF
TRBV7-2,ASSLEDSGSDYAYEQY
TRBV9,ASSGQGAVNTEAF
TRBV24-1,ATSDRDYGYT
TRBV7-6,ASSPGQGGYEQY
TRBV19,ASSPRDRENYGYT
TRBV21-1,ASSCPQIREDLYEQY
TRBV19,ASTEVPSSNQPQH
TRBV5-4,ASSLRAGKATEAF
TRBV11-3,ASSSGWTDQETQY
TRBV14,ASRRHPTTNTEAF
TRBV27,ASSSRDRAGANVLT
TRBV9,ASSVGGGNTIY
TRBV3-1/TRBV3-2,ASSVDRDQPQH
TRBV11-2,ASSADRTGENYGYT
TRBV5-1,ASSLYAPLTDTQY
TRBV14,ASSSGQETQY
TRBV27,ASSSHPHGTDTQY
TRBV5-1,ASSRGSSDSYEQY
TRBV5-1,ASSPRGAGPMNTEAF
TRBV12-3/TRBV12-4,ASSRAPGNEQF
TRBV15,ATSRDRAGVGNEQF
TRBV5-4,ASSRDREGNTIY
TRBV7-9,ASSSQGFTEAF
TRBV10-3,AISERGTIPSYNEQF
TRBV28,ASSPNLSGSPTDTQY
TRBV2,ASSVGGEQY
TRBV12-5,ASGPPSPGGPANYT
TRBV14,ASSHSSRRVVNQPQH
TRBV28,ASSRPTAYLGDTQY
TRBV5-4,ASSVDRAHNEKLF
TRBV5-1,ASSGGGGTGELF
TRBV11-2,ASSLVNGYTEAF
TRBV7-2,ASSLARRIGPNTGELF
TRBV11-2,ASSSRAGNEQF
TRBV28,ASSFGGGSNQPQH